The present TCR beta chain was sequenced within a study of OX40 agonist ivuxolimab in advanced cancers. Whole-study results and caveats: There were also nonresponders showing low normalized T-cell clonal expansion. Near-lowest levels of clonal expansion characterized partial responders at 0.1-3.0 mg/kg.

Worth noting for this clone: Its matching antigen is unknown.

The CDR3 spans 14 residues. V was cut by 6 bases and J by 4 bases, with 15 bases left in between. Germline CDR1 and CDR2: MDHEN and SYDVKM. Some clones are missing from TCRdb's copy, which holds only in-frame ones; the method was immunoSEQ multiplex PCR. Here the sample spans about 82,000 clones, more than 70% being singletons. The clonotype originates from an adult with an advanced solid tumor such as melanoma, head and neck, liver or kidney cancer. Sequenced material: CD4+ or CD8+ T cells sorted from blood, taken in a trial of the OX40 agonist ivuxolimab. J is TRBJ1-1 and V is TRBV28, with a tentative D call TRBD1 (6 bases). CDR3 sequence reads: CASSNGGVGTEAFF. CDR3 DNA sequence: TGTGCCAGCAGCAATGGGGGCGTTGGCACTGAAGCTTTCTTT.